The entry that follows covers one TCR beta chain sequence. Its specificity is not known. This sample is drawn from a study of PD-1 blockade in classical Hodgkin lymphoma. Study-wide background: Patients got intravenous nivolumab 3 mg/kg every 2 weeks. Findings of the study overall: Patients excluded were those beginning nivolumab under 1 year after ASCT. CD4+ TCR diversity climbed significantly by C4D1, unlike CD8+ TCR diversity. The baseline diversity of complete responders showed similarity to that of newly diagnosed patients.

The patients all showed relapse after autologous stem cell transplantation, while their brentuximab vedotin exposure varied. Starting with thawed PBMCs, CD4+ T cells were purified by magnetic negative selection. V lost 4 bases to trimming and J lost 1 base, with 24 bases between them. CDR1 SGHRS and CDR2 YFSETQ come from the germline V gene. There are 20 residues in the CDR3. Measured with immunoSEQ multiplex PCR; TCRdb has only the in-frame clones, and not every one. There are about 8,500 clones in the sample; more than 65% occur only once, and around 10% lies in the top ten. The sample was CD4+ T cells from blood, taken at baseline. The TCR originated in a human donor with classical Hodgkin lymphoma. The chain recombines TRBV5-1 with TRBJ2-6; a possible D gene is TRBD2 (7 bases). The CDR3 here is CASSPLGGGIWSSGANVLTF. The CDR3 DNA reads TGCGCCAGCAGCCCCCTAGGGGGGGGGATTTGGAGTTCTGGGGCCAACGTCCTGACTTTC. The full variable domain, completed using reference TRBV5-1 and TRBJ2-6, is KAGVTQTPRYLIKTRGQQVTLSCSPISGHRSVSWYQQTPGQGLQFLFEYFSETQRNKGNFPGRFSGRQFSNSRSEMNVSTLELGDSALYLCASSPLGGGIWSSGANVLTFGAGSRLTVL.